This T cell receptor (beta chain) stems from a study of yellow fever vaccine responses in identical twins. TCRdb recomputed calls from the RT-PCR reads with MiXCR, one row per CDR3 protein. The sample yields around 2,000 distinct CDR3 sequences, roughly 30% seen once. This clonotype has more than one count but fewer than ten. Source: T cells from blood (PBMCs), unsorted or a sorted subset (not recorded which), taken before or after yellow fever vaccination (not recorded which). The sequence derives from a woman aged 18-29 years who received the yellow fever vaccine.

CDR3 coding DNA: TGTGCCAGCGGGGTTACAGGGGGATCCTACGAGCAGTACTTC. Protein product: CASGVTGGSYEQYF. V usage is TRBV12-3 or TRBV12-4 and J usage is TRBJ2-7; 8 bases match TRBD1. With V trimmed by 8 bases and J by 1 base, 7 bases remained unmatched. There are 14 residues in the CDR3.